The clone carrying this TCR beta chain was detected only once. After extraction with the RNeasy kit, roughly 0.45 to 1 ug of the RNA was reverse transcribed using random hexamers. Amplification of TCR beta CDR3 spanned 54 Vbeta and 13 Jbeta via immunoSEQ multiplex PCR. TCRdb recomputed calls from the immunoSEQ multiplex PCR reads with MiXCR, one row per CDR3 protein. In the table there are some 200,000 distinct CDR3 sequences, around 96% of which are singletons. The record originates from a study of CD8 T cells in Susac syndrome. The CDR3 is 12 residues long. The V gene's germline CDR1 is MDHEN and CDR2 SYDVKM. V was clipped by 4 bases and J by 2 bases, with 6 bases between them.

This chain links TRBV28 with TRBJ2-7; D call uncertain. The TCR was taken from a human donor with multiple sclerosis. The sequencing input was CD4+ T cells from PBMCs. The CDR3 sequence: CASSSLPYEQYF. The CDR3 region has the DNA TGTGCCAGCAGTTCTCTCCCCTACGAGCAGTACTTC.